This T cell receptor (beta chain) was obtained from a study of blood T cell repertoires in COVID-19. As for the study in general: Material from acute and convalescent COVID-19 was sourced from the United States, Italy and Spain. From T cells, B-cell-depleted T cells, or PBMCs came the material, which was cDNA or gDNA.

In the original workflow: By means of reference gene primer amplification, nucleated cell counts were estimated. The repertoire was sequenced with immunoSEQ multiplex PCR; TCRdb's copy has only in-frame clones and lacks some. That table furnishes V, J and clone size, whereas the DNA furnished D and trimming. The profile covers roughly 15,000 clones, with under 95% appearing a single time and about 4.5% taken by the ten largest. The material sequenced was peripheral blood. This clonotype was obtained from a man in his 60s with active COVID-19.

The DNA for the CDR3 is TGTGCCAGCAGACCTAGCGTTGTTACCGGGGAGCTGTTTTTT. As protein: CASRPSVVTGELFF. This rearrangement joins TRBV2 to TRBJ2-2; D may be TRBD2 (6 bases). The CDR3 is 14 amino acids. Trimming left V 6 bases short and J 5 bases short, with 13 bases between. CDR1 and CDR2 from the germline V gene are SNHLY and FYNNEI.